These T cell receptor beta chains were read from a single sample in a study of blood T cell repertoires in COVID-19. Generated by immunoSEQ multiplex PCR, the TCRdb table keeps only in-frame clones and is missing some. The sample shows approximately 240,000 clones, about nine tenths of them seen only once. The sample taken for sequencing was PBMCs or T cells enriched from blood (not recorded which). The source is a woman aged 45 to 65 in a cohort exposed to, infected with or recovered from COVID-19 (not recorded which). Each CDR3 is given with its conserved first and last residue.

j_gene	v_gene	CDR3aa
TRBJ1-2	TRBV9	CASSPHSTGSGLGYTF
TRBJ2-7	TRBV19	CASSIGTGWNYEQYF
TRBJ1-1	TRBV13	CASSPGYQGMNTEAFF
TRBJ1-6	TRBV3-1/TRBV3-2	CASSHESTLHF
TRBJ2-2	TRBV15	CATSARMGQGGTGELFF
TRBJ1-3	TRBV5-4	CASSPGQGTGNTIYF
TRBJ2-7	TRBV15	CATSSRQGSYEQYF
TRBJ2-7	TRBV7-2	CASSLTGSANYEQYF
TRBJ1-5	TRBV4-1	CASSQERGGGTQPQHF
TRBJ2-7	TRBV13	CASSRTSGLYEQYF
TRBJ1-3	TRBV4-3	CASSQDGATSGNTIYF
TRBJ2-5	TRBV10-2	CASSLAGGETQYF
TRBJ2-5	TRBV5-1	CASSTTGGGETQYF
TRBJ1-2	TRBV24-1	CATSSRGTGGEVYGYTF
TRBJ1-2	TRBV9	CASSPADNPYGYTF
TRBJ1-2	TRBV24-1	CATSDYRVGYTF
TRBJ2-1	TRBV3-1/TRBV3-2	CASSQGGQSINEQFF
TRBJ2-7	TRBV3-1/TRBV3-2	CASSQGLLLGGEQYF
TRBJ1-2	TRBV5-6	CASMGDYGYTF
TRBJ2-5	TRBV7-9	CASSQGEELQGTQYF
TRBJ1-1	TRBV6-6	CASTRNQGTEAFF